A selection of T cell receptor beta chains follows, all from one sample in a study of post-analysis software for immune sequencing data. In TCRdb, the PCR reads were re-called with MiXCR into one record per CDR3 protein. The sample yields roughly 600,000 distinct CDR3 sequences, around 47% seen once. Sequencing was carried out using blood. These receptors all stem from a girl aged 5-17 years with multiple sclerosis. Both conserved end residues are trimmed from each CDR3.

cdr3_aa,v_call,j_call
ASSHVPGRISGANVLT,TRBV12-3/TRBV12-4,TRBJ2-6
ASSLGGEEQY,TRBV11-2,TRBJ2-5
AISGPPGGTRATDTQY,TRBV10-3,TRBJ2-3
ASSPGSIRYGYT,TRBV7-9,TRBJ1-2
AISEFSGGTLEQY,TRBV10-3,TRBJ2-7
ASTSGTAPYEQY,TRBV4-1,TRBJ2-7
ASSESEGFEVNEQF,TRBV10-1,TRBJ2-1
SAASGSGHNEQF,TRBV20-1,TRBJ2-1
ASSLFLRDTQY,TRBV12-3/TRBV12-4,TRBJ2-3
ATREPPPGPNNYGYT,TRBV24-1,TRBJ1-2
TSSPRLDSPLH,TRBV14,TRBJ1-6
ASSRGTSGDEQY,TRBV5-1,TRBJ2-5
ASSLGGPNYGYT,TRBV7-2,TRBJ1-2
ASSPIRDSTDTEAF,TRBV5-1,TRBJ1-1
ASTWWGEGGYSNQPQH,TRBV6-1,TRBJ1-5
ASSQEDRKNIQY,TRBV4-1,TRBJ2-4
ARLKRGSNQPQH,TRBV25-1,TRBJ1-5
ASSQMQGNQPQH,TRBV4-1,TRBJ1-5
ASSQAAGYT,TRBV4-1,TRBJ1-2
ASSLEDVSFTEAF,TRBV5-1,TRBJ1-1
ASSKSSGGAAEQF,TRBV9,TRBJ2-1
SARLGGRIRYNEQF,TRBV20-1,TRBJ2-1
SAPDRDTEAF,TRBV20-1,TRBJ1-1
ASSQEGGRAVTEAF,TRBV4-2,TRBJ1-1
ASSFNARTGYGYT,TRBV12-3/TRBV12-4,TRBJ1-2
ASIPPSGKSYNEQF,TRBV13,TRBJ2-1
ASSIPPGLKVGYEQY,TRBV7-9,TRBJ2-7
ASSKGGSGLAFETQY,TRBV2,TRBJ2-5
ASSLGRTGTLYEQY,TRBV5-1,TRBJ2-7
ASSWTGRREKLF,TRBV7-9,TRBJ1-4
ASSPEASYYEQY,TRBV5-5,TRBJ2-7